This TCR beta chain is from a study of OX40 agonist ivuxolimab in advanced cancers. Background on the study: Patients undergoing dose escalation presented with hepatocellular carcinoma, melanoma, renal cell or head and neck cancer.

As for this clone: Its antigen is as yet unknown.

Libraries were prepared by immunoSEQ multiplex PCR; TCRdb keeps only in-frame clonotypes and omits some of them. This table holds 50,000 or so clones, 65% to 90% found once. CDR1 is SNHLY and CDR2 is FYNNEI in the germline V gene. The CDR3 length is 14 residues. V was pared by 4 bases and J by 8 bases, with 15 bases between. General study findings and limits: Both CD4+ and CD8+ T cell populations in blood had undergone clonal expansion by week 6 at 0.1 to 3.0 mg/kg.

This receptor was obtained from an adult with an advanced solid tumor such as melanoma, head and neck, liver or kidney cancer. This rearrangement joins TRBV2 to TRBJ2-1; D gene unclear. The sequencing used CD4+ or CD8+ T cells sorted from blood, collected in a trial of the OX40 agonist ivuxolimab. In DNA, the CDR3 is TGTGCCAGCAGTGGGCAACATGGGCTGGATGAGCAGTTCTTC. This encodes CASSGQHGLDEQFF.